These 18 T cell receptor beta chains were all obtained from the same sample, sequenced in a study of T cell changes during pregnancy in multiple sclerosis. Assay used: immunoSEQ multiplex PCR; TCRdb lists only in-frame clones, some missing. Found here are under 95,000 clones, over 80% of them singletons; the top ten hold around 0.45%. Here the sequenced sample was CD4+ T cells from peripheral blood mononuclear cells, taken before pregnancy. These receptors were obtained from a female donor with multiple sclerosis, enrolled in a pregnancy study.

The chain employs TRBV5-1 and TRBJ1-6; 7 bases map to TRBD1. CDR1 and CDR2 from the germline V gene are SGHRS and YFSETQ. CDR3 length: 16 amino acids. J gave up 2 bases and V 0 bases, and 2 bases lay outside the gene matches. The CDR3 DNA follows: TGCGCCAGCAGCTTGGCCGGACAGGCCTATAATTCACCCCTCCACTTT. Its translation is CASSLAGQAYNSPLHF.

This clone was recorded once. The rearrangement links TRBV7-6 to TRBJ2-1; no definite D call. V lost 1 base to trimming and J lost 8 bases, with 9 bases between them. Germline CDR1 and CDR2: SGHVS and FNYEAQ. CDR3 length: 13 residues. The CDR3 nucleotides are TGTGCCAGCAGCTTAGTCGCGGCCTATGAGCAGTTCTTC. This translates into CASSLVAAYEQFF.

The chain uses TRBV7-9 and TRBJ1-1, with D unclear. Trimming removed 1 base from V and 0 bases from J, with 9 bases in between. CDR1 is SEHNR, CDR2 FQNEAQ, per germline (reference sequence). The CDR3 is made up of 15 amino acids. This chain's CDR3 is CASSLEEAMNTEAFF. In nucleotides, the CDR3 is TGTGCCAGCAGCTTAGAGGAGGCCATGAACACTGAAGCTTTCTTT.

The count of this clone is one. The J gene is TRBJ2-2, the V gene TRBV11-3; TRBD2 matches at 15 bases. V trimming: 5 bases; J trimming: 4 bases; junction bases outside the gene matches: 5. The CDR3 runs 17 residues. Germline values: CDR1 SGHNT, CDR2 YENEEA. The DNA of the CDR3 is TGTGCCAGCAGCACCGGACTAGCGGGGGGGACCACCGGGGAGCTGTTTTTT. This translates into CASSTGLAGGTTGELFF.

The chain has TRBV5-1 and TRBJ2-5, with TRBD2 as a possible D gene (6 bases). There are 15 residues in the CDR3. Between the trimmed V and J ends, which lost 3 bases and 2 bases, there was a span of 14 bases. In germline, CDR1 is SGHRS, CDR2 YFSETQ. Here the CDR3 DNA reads TGCGCCAGCAGCTCTACCGGGAGCATGCAAGAGACCCAGTACTTC. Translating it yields CASSSTGSMQETQYF. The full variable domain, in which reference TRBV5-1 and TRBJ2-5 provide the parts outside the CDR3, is KAGVTQTPRYLIKTRGQQVTLSCSPISGHRSVSWYQQTPGQGLQFLFEYFSETQRNKGNFPGRFSGRQFSNSRSEMNVSTLELGDSALYLCASSSTGSMQETQYFGPGTRLLVL.

CDR3 DNA: TGTGCCAGCAGCGTAGATATAGGGGGCGCTGAAGCTTTCTTT. It translates to CASSVDIGGAEAFF. The rearrangement joins TRBV9 to TRBJ1-1; 7 bases line up with TRBD1. This CDR3 has 14 amino acids. V trimming: 0 bases; J trimming: 6 bases; junction bases outside the gene matches: 5. Germline V gene data show CDR1 as SGDLS and CDR2 as YYNGEE.

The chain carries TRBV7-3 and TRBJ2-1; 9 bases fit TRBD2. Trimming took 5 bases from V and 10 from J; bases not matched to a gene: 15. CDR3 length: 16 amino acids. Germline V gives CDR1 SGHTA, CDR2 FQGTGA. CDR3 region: CASSMTPAGGLKEQFF. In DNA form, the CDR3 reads TGTGCCAGCAGCATGACTCCAGCGGGAGGCCTAAAGGAGCAGTTCTTC.

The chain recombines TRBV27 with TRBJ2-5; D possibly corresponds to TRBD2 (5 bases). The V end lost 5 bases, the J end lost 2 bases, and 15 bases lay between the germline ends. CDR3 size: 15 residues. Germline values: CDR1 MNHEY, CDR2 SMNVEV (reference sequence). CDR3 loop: CASSQVGLGQETQYF. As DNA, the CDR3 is TGTGCCAGCAGTCAGGTTGGACTGGGACAAGAGACCCAGTACTTC.

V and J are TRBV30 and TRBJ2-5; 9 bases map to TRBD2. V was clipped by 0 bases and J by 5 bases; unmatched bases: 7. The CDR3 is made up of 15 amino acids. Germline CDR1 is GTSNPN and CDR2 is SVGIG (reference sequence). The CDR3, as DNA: TGTGCCTGGAGTGTAGGCGGGGGGGCCAGGGAGACCCAGTACTTC. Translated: CAWSVGGGARETQYF.

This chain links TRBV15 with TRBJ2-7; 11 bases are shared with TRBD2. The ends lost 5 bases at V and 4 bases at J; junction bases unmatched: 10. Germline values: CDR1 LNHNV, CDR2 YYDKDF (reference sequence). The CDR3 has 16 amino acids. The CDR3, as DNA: TGTGCCACCAGCGGAGGACTAGCGGGTTCTTCGTACGAGCAGTACTTC. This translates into CATSGGLAGSSYEQYF.

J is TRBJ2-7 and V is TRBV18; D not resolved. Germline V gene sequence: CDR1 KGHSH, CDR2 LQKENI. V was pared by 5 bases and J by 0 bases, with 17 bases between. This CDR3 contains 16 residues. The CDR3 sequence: CASSSMFAESSYEQYF. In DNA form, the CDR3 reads TGTGCCAGCTCATCAATGTTCGCGGAGAGCTCCTACGAGCAGTACTTC.

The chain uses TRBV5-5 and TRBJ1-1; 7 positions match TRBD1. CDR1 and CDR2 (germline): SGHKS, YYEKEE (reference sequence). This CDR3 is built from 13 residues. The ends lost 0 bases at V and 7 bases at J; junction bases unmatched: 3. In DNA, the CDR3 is TGTGCCAGCAGCTTGGGACAGGGAGTTGAAGCTTTCTTT. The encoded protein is CASSLGQGVEAFF. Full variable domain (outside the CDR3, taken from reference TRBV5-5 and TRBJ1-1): DAGVTQSPTHLIKTRGQQVTLRCSPISGHKSVSWYQQVLGQGPQFIFQYYEKEERGRGNFPDRFSARQFPNYSSELNVNALLLGDSALYLCASSLGQGVEAFFGQGTRLTVV.

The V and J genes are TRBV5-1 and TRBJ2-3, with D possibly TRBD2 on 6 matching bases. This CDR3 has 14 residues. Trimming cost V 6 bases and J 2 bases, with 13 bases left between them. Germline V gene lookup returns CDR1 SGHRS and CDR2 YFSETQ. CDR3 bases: TGCGCCAGCACAGGTAGCGGAAACACAGATACGCAGTATTTT. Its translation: CASTGSGNTDTQYF. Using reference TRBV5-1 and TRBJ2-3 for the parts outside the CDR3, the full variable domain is KAGVTQTPRYLIKTRGQQVTLSCSPISGHRSVSWYQQTPGQGLQFLFEYFSETQRNKGNFPGRFSGRQFSNSRSEMNVSTLELGDSALYLCASTGSGNTDTQYFGPGTRLTVL.

CDR3 sequence (DNA): TGTGCCAGCAGCTTGTGGCTCACTAGTAATGAAAAACTGTTTTTT. Translation: CASSLWLTSNEKLFF. The V and J genes are TRBV11-2 and TRBJ1-4; no clear D gene. This CDR3 spans 15 amino acids. V was clipped by 3 bases and J by 4 bases, with 12 bases between them. Germline-derived CDR1 and CDR2 are SGHAT and FQNNGV.

For the CDR3, the DNA is TGTGCCAGCAGCCCCTCGGAGACCCAGTACTTC. Its protein is CASSPSETQYF. The genes are TRBV7-2 and TRBJ2-5; D call uncertain. This CDR3 spans 11 amino acids. Germline V CDR1 and CDR2: SGHTA, FQGNSA. The germline V and J ends were trimmed by 5 bases and 5 bases, with 6 bases remaining between them.

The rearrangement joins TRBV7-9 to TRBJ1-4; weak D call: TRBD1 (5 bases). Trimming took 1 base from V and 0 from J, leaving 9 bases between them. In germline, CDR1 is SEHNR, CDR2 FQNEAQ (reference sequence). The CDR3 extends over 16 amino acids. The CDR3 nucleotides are TGTGCCAGCAGCTTAGGACAGCGCACAACTAATGAAAAACTGTTTTTT. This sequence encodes CASSLGQRTTNEKLFF.

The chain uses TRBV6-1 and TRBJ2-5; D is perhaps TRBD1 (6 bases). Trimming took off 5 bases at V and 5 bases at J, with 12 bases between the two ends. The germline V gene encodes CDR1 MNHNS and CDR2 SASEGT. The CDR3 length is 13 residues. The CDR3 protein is CASSSDSWETQYF. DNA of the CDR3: TGTGCCAGCAGTTCGGACAGTTGGGAGACCCAGTACTTC.

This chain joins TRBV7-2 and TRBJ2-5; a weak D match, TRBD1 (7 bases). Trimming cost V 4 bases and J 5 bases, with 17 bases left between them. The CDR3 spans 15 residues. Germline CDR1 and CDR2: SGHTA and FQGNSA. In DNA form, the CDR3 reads TGTGCCAGCAGCTACCCCCGGGCAGGGGGGGAGACCCAGTACTTC. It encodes CASSYPRAGGETQYF.